This passage covers 30 T cell receptor beta chains from one sample sequenced in a study of spatial heterogeneity in lung cancer. TCRdb reprocessed the 5' RACE reads with MiXCR, giving one entry per CDR3 protein. The data show around 110,000 distinct CDR3 sequences, 10% to 15% seen once. The time point: blood at routine non-recurrence follow-up after resection. The input material, whole RNA from tumor, nontumor lung or frozen PBMC, was sequenced unsorted. This specimen consisted of PBMCs, obtained at follow-up. The source is a male donor with early-stage non-small cell lung cancer.

This clonotype has only a few counts. The chain joins TRBV2 to TRBJ2-3; 7 bases line up with TRBD2. J was trimmed by 6 bases and V by 11 bases; bases with no gene match: 8. CDR1 is SNHLY and CDR2 is FYNNEI in the germline V gene. The CDR3 covers 12 residues. Here the CDR3 reads CASAGLHDTQYF. Here the CDR3 DNA reads TGTGCCTCAGCGGGGCTCCACGATACGCAGTATTTT. Filled out from reference TRBV2 and TRBJ2-3, the complete variable domain reads EPEVTQTPSHQVTQMGQEVILRCVPISNHLYFYWYRQILGQKVEFLVSFYNNEISEKSEIFDDQFSVERPDGSNFTLKIRSTKLEDSAMYFCASAGLHDTQYFGPGTRLTVL.

This clonotype occurred once. The chain recombines TRBV7-9 with TRBJ2-7, with TRBD1 identical over 9 bases. In germline, CDR1 is SEHNR, CDR2 FQNEAQ (reference sequence). This CDR3 comprises 14 residues. After removal of 1 base from V and 7 bases from J, the junction contained 5 bases not matched to a gene. Written as DNA, the CDR3 is TGTGCCAGCAGCTTAGGGAGGACAGGGGTTGAGCAGTACTTC. It specifies CASSLGRTGVEQYF.

The rearrangement links TRBV6-5 to TRBJ1-1; D remains unclear. The V gene's germline CDR1 is MNHEY and CDR2 SVGAGI. Trimming removed 6 bases at V and 1 base at J, with 12 bases between. The CDR3 runs 14 residues. CDR3 residues: CASRRRVSNTEAFF. DNA for the CDR3: TGTGCCAGCAGGAGGAGGGTGTCGAACACTGAAGCTTTCTTT.

J is TRBJ1-2 and V is TRBV7-2; D possibly corresponds to TRBD1 (5 bases). CDR1 is SGHTA, CDR2 FQGNSA, per germline. V was shortened by 1 base and J by 4 bases, with 13 bases between the two germline ends. The CDR3 runs to 15 residues. CDR3 sequence reads: CASSLEAAGTYGYTF. The CDR3 DNA reads TGTGCCAGCAGCTTAGAGGCGGCGGGGACCTATGGCTACACCTTC.

This clonotype showed up many times. V and J are TRBV7-3 and TRBJ2-7; TRBD1 is a possible D gene (5 bases). V was cut by 6 bases and J by 3 bases, with 15 bases left in between. Germline assignment: CDR1 SGHTA and CDR2 FQGTGA. This CDR3 contains 14 residues. The chain's CDR3 is CASRDRQFNYEQYF. The CDR3 DNA reads as TGTGCCAGCAGAGATAGACAGTTTAACTACGAGCAGTACTTC. The full variable domain, rest sourced from reference TRBV7-3 and TRBJ2-7, is GAGVSQTPSNKVTEKGKYVELRCDPISGHTALYWYRQSLGQGPEFLIYFQGTGAADDSGLPNDRFFAVRPEGSVSTLKIQRTERGDSAVYLCASRDRQFNYEQYFGPGTRLTVT.

This clonotype was counted ten times or more. The chain recombines TRBV6-5 with TRBJ1-2, with 7 nucleotides matching TRBD1. The CDR3 runs to 14 residues. Per germline, CDR1 MNHEY and CDR2 SVGAGI. V lost 2 bases to trimming and J lost 2 bases; unmatched junction nucleotides: 2. The CDR3 nucleotides are TGTGCCAGCAGTTACAGGGACAGAAACTATGGCTACACCTTC. It is translated as CASSYRDRNYGYTF.

This clonotype was seen only a few times. V and J are TRBV20-1 and TRBJ1-4; D gene uncertain. V was clipped by 1 base and J by 6 bases, with 6 bases between them. Germline V lookup: CDR1 DFQATT, CDR2 SNEGSKA (reference sequence). The CDR3 extends over 12 amino acids. The CDR3 DNA follows: TGCAGTGCTAGAGGGCGGGATGAAAAACTGTTTTTT. As protein: CSARGRDEKLFF.

By share of the sample, this clonotype is medium-sized (0.01 to 0.1%). The chain is built from TRBV27 and TRBJ1-1; the D is unclear. Germline CDR1 reads MNHEY; CDR2 reads SMNVEV (reference sequence). The CDR3 runs 12 residues. V was cut by 5 bases and J by 4 bases, with 8 bases left in between. CDR3 region: CASSPTGTEAFF. CDR3 in DNA: TGTGCCAGCAGTCCTACCGGCACTGAAGCTTTCTTT.

This clonotype was counted many times. The rearrangement joins TRBV24-1 to TRBJ1-4; D is uncertain. V lost 9 bases, J lost 1 base, and 14 bases lay in between. This CDR3 contains 15 residues. Germline V gene sequence: CDR1 KGHDR, CDR2 SFDVKD. CDR3 amino acids: CATPWAAGTNEKLFF. In DNA form, the CDR3 reads TGTGCCACCCCCTGGGCCGCGGGAACTAATGAAAAACTGTTTTTT.

This clonotype showed up just a few times. The rearrangement uses TRBV6-5 and TRBJ2-3; no definite D call. The CDR3 extends over 13 amino acids. V lost 2 bases, J lost 5 bases, and 8 bases lay in between. CDR1 and CDR2 from the germline V gene are MNHEY and SVGAGI. CDR3 residues: CASSYRSGDTQYF. CDR3 sequence (DNA): TGTGCCAGCAGTTACCGATCGGGAGATACGCAGTATTTT.

The chain joins TRBV20-1 to TRBJ1-3; 9 positions agree with TRBD1. The CDR3 runs 14 residues. Per the germline V gene, CDR1 is DFQATT and CDR2 is SNEGSKA (reference sequence). The junction had 7 bases not matched to a gene; V was cut back by 6 bases and J by 4 bases. The CDR3 DNA reads as TGCAGTGCGACATACAGGGGGCGAGGAAACACCATATATTTT. It yields the protein CSATYRGRGNTIYF.

This clonotype was seen ten or more times. The chain joins TRBV12-5 to TRBJ2-1; 13 nucleotides match TRBD2. This CDR3 contains 16 residues. Germline loops: CDR1 LGHNT, CDR2 FRNRAP. V trimming: 2 bases; J trimming: 5 bases; junction bases outside the gene matches: 3. In DNA, the CDR3 is TGTGCTAGTGGTTTGTTGGGGACTAGCGGGGACAATGAGCAGTTCTTC. This gives the protein CASGLLGTSGDNEQFF.

The chain carries TRBV27 and TRBJ1-2; a weak D match, TRBD1 (6 bases). Trimming pared 4 bases from V and 6 bases from J, leaving 15 bases between. There are 14 residues in the CDR3. Germline V gene data show CDR1 as MNHEY and CDR2 as SMNVEV (reference sequence). The CDR3 region is CASSSRPQGHGYTF. CDR3 DNA: TGTGCCAGCAGTTCGAGGCCACAGGGACATGGCTACACCTTC.

This clonotype was picked up one time. V usage is TRBV4-3 and J usage is TRBJ2-3, with a possible D match to TRBD1 (5 bases). The CDR3 has 15 residues. Germline V CDR1 and CDR2: LGHNA, YSLEER. V lost 1 base, J lost 5 bases, and 13 bases lay in between. For the CDR3, the DNA is TGCGCCAGCAGCCAAGGGTGGGTTCAGGGAGATACGCAGTATTTT. It yields the protein CASSQGWVQGDTQYF.

This clonotype was observed a few times. This chain's CDR3 is CASNLEIGTQYF. The CDR3 bases are TGTGCCAGCAACCTGGAGATAGGTACGCAGTATTTT. This chain links TRBV12-3 or TRBV12-4 with TRBJ2-3; D is unresolved. This CDR3 has 12 residues. V was pared by 7 bases and J by 8 bases, with 13 bases between.

The sample holds many counts of this clonotype. The rearrangement links TRBV20-1 to TRBJ2-3, with 8 bases identical to TRBD2. The CDR3 runs 16 residues. In germline, CDR1 is DFQATT, CDR2 SNEGSKA (reference sequence). J was trimmed by 2 bases and V by 3 bases; bases with no gene match: 10. CDR3 in amino acids: CSASQGSGGLTDTQYF. DNA for the CDR3: TGCAGTGCTAGCCAGGGGAGCGGGGGACTCACAGATACGCAGTATTTT.

The chain combines TRBV20-1 with TRBJ1-6; the D gene is possibly TRBD1 (5 bases). Trimming took 2 bases from V and 4 from J, leaving 12 bases between them. Germline V gene lookup returns CDR1 DFQATT and CDR2 SNEGSKA (reference sequence). This CDR3 contains 15 residues. The CDR3 loop reads CSARRGAGYNSPLHF. The CDR3 region has the DNA TGCAGTGCTAGAAGGGGTGCAGGGTATAATTCACCCCTCCACTTT.

This clonotype was seen many times. The rearrangement joins TRBV7-9 to TRBJ2-3; 8 bases align to TRBD2. CDR1 SEHNR and CDR2 FQNEAQ come from the germline V gene (reference sequence). Trimming removed 8 bases from V and 2 bases from J; junction bases left unmatched: 9. This CDR3 is built from 15 residues. DNA of the CDR3: TGTGCCAGCTGCCCGCGGGGGGATCTCACAGATACGCAGTATTTT. This codes for CASCPRGDLTDTQYF.

This clonotype was seen repeatedly, ten times or more. The rearrangement joins TRBV20-1 to TRBJ1-6, with D perhaps TRBD1 (6 bases). Germline-derived CDR1 and CDR2 are DFQATT and SNEGSKA (reference sequence). CDR3 length: 15 amino acids. Trimming removed 4 bases at V and 6 bases at J, with 16 bases between. CDR3 protein: CSAIEWTVSNSPLHF. The CDR3 DNA is TGCAGTGCTATCGAATGGACAGTTTCTAATTCACCCCTCCACTTT.

The sample holds many counts of this clonotype. V usage is TRBV10-3 and J usage is TRBJ2-1, with a tentative D call TRBD1 (6 bases). The germline V gene has CDR1 ENHRY and CDR2 SYGVKD. The CDR3 is 12 residues long. Trimming left V 6 bases short and J 9 bases short, with 12 bases between. The CDR3 DNA reads as TGTGCCATCAGGATACAGGGCTCTGAGCAGTTCTTC. Amino acids: CAIRIQGSEQFF.

The chain combines TRBV5-6 with TRBJ2-5; D is unclear. The length of the CDR3 is 13 residues. The V end was cut by 4 bases, the J end by 4 bases, with 11 bases between. The germline V gene encodes CDR1 SGHDT and CDR2 YYEEEE. The CDR3 region is CASSEGNRETQYF. The DNA of the CDR3 is TGTGCCAGCAGCGAAGGAAACAGAGAGACCCAGTACTTC. Using reference TRBV5-6 and TRBJ2-5 for the parts outside the CDR3, the full variable domain is DAGVTQSPTHLIKTRGQQVTLRCSPKSGHDTVSWYQQALGQGPQFIFQYYEEEERQRGNFPDRFSGHQFPNYSSELNVNALLLGDSALYLCASSEGNRETQYFGPGTRLLVL.

The J gene is TRBJ1-4, the V gene TRBV5-1, with D possibly matching TRBD1 (5 bases). CDR1 is SGHRS, CDR2 YFSETQ, per germline. Trimming took off 5 bases at V and 4 bases at J, with 15 bases between the two ends. The CDR3 covers 15 residues. The CDR3 here is CASRFGTGSNEKLFF. The CDR3 nucleotides are TGCGCCAGCAGATTTGGGACCGGGAGTAATGAAAAACTGTTTTTT.

The rearrangement uses TRBV20-1 and TRBJ1-5; TRBD1 is a possible D gene (5 bases). The CDR3 consists of 15 residues. Trimming took 3 bases from V and 4 from J, leaving 16 bases between them. From germline, CDR1 is DFQATT and CDR2 SNEGSKA (reference sequence). The CDR3 DNA reads TGCAGTGCTAGGGTGGTGGGCAGGGAAAATCAGCCCCAGCATTTT. Translating it yields CSARVVGRENQPQHF.

The sample holds many counts of this clonotype. DNA for the CDR3: TGTGCCAGCAGTTTATTCGGACTAGCGGGGCCGTCCCTCTCGGGAGAGACCCAGTACTTC. Residues: CASSLFGLAGPSLSGETQYF. The chain joins TRBV28 to TRBJ2-5, with TRBD2 identical over 12 bases. The V gene's germline CDR1 is MDHEN and CDR2 SYDVKM. This CDR3 spans 20 amino acids. V shed 1 base, J shed 4 bases, and the junction held 16 bases outside the gene matches. Using reference TRBV28 and TRBJ2-5 for the parts outside the CDR3, the full variable domain is DVKVTQSSRYLVKRTGEKVFLECVQDMDHENMFWYRQDPGLGLRLIYFSYDVKMKEKGDIPEGYSVSREKKERFSLILESASTNQTSMYLCASSLFGLAGPSLSGETQYFGPGTRLLVL.

This clonotype was counted a few times. The rearrangement uses TRBV6-2 or TRBV6-3 and TRBJ2-5, with TRBD2 as a possible D gene (6 bases). The ends were cut back, 6 bases at V and 1 base at J, with 18 bases in the middle. The CDR3 is 16 residues long. From germline, CDR1 is MNHEY and CDR2 SVGEGT. The CDR3 coding sequence is TGTGCCAGCAGCCGCCGGGGTAGCGGAGGCCAAGAGACCCAGTACTTC. This encodes CASSRRGSGGQETQYF.

In this sample, this clonotype turned up a few times. The J gene is TRBJ2-1, the V gene TRBV24-1, with 9 bases matching TRBD2. V trimming: 3 bases; J trimming: 15 bases; junction bases outside the gene matches: 14. The CDR3 sequence is 15 residues long. Germline CDR1 is KGHDR and CDR2 is SFDVKD. CDR3 residues: CATSDASGDSTRGFF. DNA of the CDR3: TGTGCCACCAGTGATGCTAGCGGGGACTCTACCCGGGGGTTCTTC.

This clonotype showed up just once. The chain employs TRBV7-9 and TRBJ1-2, with TRBD1 identical over 9 bases. CDR3 length: 15 residues. Per the germline V gene, CDR1 is SEHNR and CDR2 is FQNEAQ (reference sequence). Unmatched junction bases numbered 4, after V lost 2 bases and J lost 3 bases. CDR3 in DNA: TGTGCCAGCAGCTTATGGGACAGGGAAGACTATGGCTACACCTTC. Encoded protein: CASSLWDREDYGYTF.

The chain joins TRBV20-1 to TRBJ2-7, with 10 bases that match TRBD2. V lost 3 bases and J lost 0; bases outside the gene matches: 8. The CDR3 contains 16 residues. The germline CDR1 and CDR2 sequences are DFQATT and SNEGSKA (reference sequence). Here the CDR3 reads CSASKRGGRSSYEQYF. The DNA for the CDR3 is TGCAGTGCTAGTAAGCGGGGGGGCCGGAGCTCCTACGAGCAGTACTTC.

This clonotype was recorded a few times. The J gene is TRBJ1-5, the V gene TRBV20-1; D call uncertain. The V gene's germline CDR1 is DFQATT and CDR2 SNEGSKA (reference sequence). Trimming took 3 bases from V and 0 from J, leaving 6 bases between them. The CDR3 contains 13 residues. CDR3 nucleotides: TGCAGTGCTAGCGACTATAGCAATCAGCCCCAGCATTTT. Its protein product is CSASDYSNQPQHF.

This clonotype was seen repeatedly, ten times or more. The chain has TRBV4-3 and TRBJ2-3, with 9 bases matching TRBD2. CDR3 size: 15 residues. Germline CDR1 is LGHNA and CDR2 is YSLEER. The V and J ends lost 2 bases and 3 bases, in that order; junction bases with no gene match: 3. CDR3 region: CASSQPAGGTDTQYF. As DNA, the CDR3 is TGCGCCAGCAGCCAACCAGCGGGGGGTACAGATACGCAGTATTTT.